Described below is a single T cell receptor beta chain sequence and its context. Its antigen is not identified. The record originates from a study of vaccination effects on CD4 cells after COVID-19. Across the study: All study participants received two doses of BNT162b2 or mRNA-1273 vaccine.

J gave up 5 bases and V 3 bases, and 7 bases lay outside the gene matches. Germline V gene data show CDR1 as SGDLS and CDR2 as YYNGEE. The CDR3 spans 15 residues. Sequenced by immunoSEQ multiplex PCR; TCRdb stores in-frame clones only, minus some. The repertoire includes some 56,000 clones, more than 75% of them detected once, and roughly 6% sits in the top ten. In the ViraFEST assay, antigen-specific CD4+ clonotypes were identified by expansion after peptide-pool stimulation. Culture lasted about 10 days before CD4+ T cell isolation. This individual tested PCR-positive for SARS-CoV-2 infection between March and December 2020. The authors exchanged half the medium for IL-2 medium on days 3 and 7.

This sequence was found in a human donor who had a prior SARS-CoV-2 infection. The rearrangement uses TRBV9 and TRBJ2-5, with 10 bases that match TRBD2. Source: CD4+ T cells from PBMCs cultured with HIV peptides, taken before COVID-19 vaccination. Subset meaning: HIV-1 Nef peptide pool negative control/reference culture. As DNA, the CDR3 is TGTGCCAGCAGCGGACTAGCGGGTGTCCGGGAGACCCAGTACTTC. As protein: CASSGLAGVRETQYF. Full variable domain (rest looked up from reference TRBV9 and TRBJ2-5): DSGVTQTPKHLITATGQRVTLRCSPRSGDLSVYWYQQSLDQGLQFLIQYYNGEERAKGNILERFSAQQFPDLHSELNLSSLELGDSALYFCASSGLAGVRETQYFGPGTRLLVL.